This TCR beta chain originates from a study of cytomegalovirus exposure and HLA in healthy donors. Germline V CDR1 and CDR2: SGHRS, YFSETQ. CDR3 length: 15 residues. V dropped 0 bases and J dropped 2 bases, with 12 bases sitting between them. Whole-study findings and limits: Among TCR sequences, most were rare, though some public TCRs appeared in many donors. TCR beta chains numbering 164 were designated cytomegalovirus-associated.

The study ran its PCR with 60 Vbeta and 13 Jbeta primers. Data came from immunoSEQ multiplex PCR; TCRdb stores just in-frame clones and leaves some out. This table has roughly 120,000 clones, approximately 78% appearing once. On this clone: Its antigen remains unidentified.

The source of this sequence is a man aged 25 to 40 in good health and CMV-seropositive. V gene TRBV5-1 combines with J gene TRBJ2-7; D perhaps matches TRBD1 (6 bases). Sequenced material: PBMCs. As DNA, the CDR3 is TGCGCCAGCAGCTTGGGGACAGCGAACACCTACGAGCAGTACTTC. Translating gives CASSLGTANTYEQYF.